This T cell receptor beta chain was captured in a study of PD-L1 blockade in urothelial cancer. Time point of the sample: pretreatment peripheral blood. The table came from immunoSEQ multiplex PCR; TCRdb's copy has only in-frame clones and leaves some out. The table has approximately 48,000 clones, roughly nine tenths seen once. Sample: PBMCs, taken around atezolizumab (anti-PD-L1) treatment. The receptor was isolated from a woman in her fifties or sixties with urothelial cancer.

CDR3 DNA sequence: TGTGCCAGCAGCCCAACCGGGACAGGGTTTGGCTACACCTTC. Its translation: CASSPTGTGFGYTF. The rearrangement joins TRBV7-2 to TRBJ1-2; 9 nucleotides match TRBD1. The CDR3 length is 14 residues. Germline trimming cut 5 bases from V and 7 bases from J; bases unmatched to any gene: 8. Germline V CDR1 and CDR2: SGHTA, FQGNSA.